These 32 T cell receptor beta chains came from one sample sequenced in a study of CD4 and CD8 cells across lung adenocarcinoma regions. Each CDR3 protein is one row after TCRdb ran MiXCR on the PCR reads. The sample consists of some 20,000 distinct CDR3 sequences, roughly half of them appearing once. Sample: CD8+ T cells from the center of a lung tumor. All receptors derive from a female donor with lung adenocarcinoma. The CD4 and CD8 labels of this study may be unreliable.

In the case of this clonotype: A junction end diverges from the germline sequence, so it may reflect a read error. This chain joins TRBV6-4 and TRBJ2-5, with 7 bases matching TRBD2. The CDR3 length is 19 residues. The germline gives CDR1 MRHNA, CDR2 SNTAGT. CDR3 DNA: TGTGCCAGCAGGGACTCCGAGGGGCGGGGGAGCACTGGCACAGAGACCCAGTACTTC. It is translated as CASRDSEGRGSTGTETQYF.

This clonotype came up once. J is TRBJ2-3 and V is TRBV7-2; D is perhaps TRBD2 (5 bases). CDR1 is SGHTA, CDR2 FQGNSA, per germline. The V end was cut by 5 bases, the J end by 1 base, with 16 bases between. The CDR3 extends over 16 amino acids. CDR3 DNA: TGTGCCAGCAGCACCACTAGTTTTTTTGGCACAGATACGCAGTATTTT. Its protein is CASSTTSFFGTDTQYF.

This chain connects TRBV6-1 to TRBJ2-3, with a weak D call TRBD1 (6 bases). The CDR3 is made up of 15 amino acids. The V and J ends lost 6 bases and 14 bases respectively, with 27 bases between them. Germline lookup yields CDR1 MNHNS and CDR2 SASEGT. The CDR3 coding sequence is TGTGCCAGCAGGGACCCCCAGGGGAACACAGGTAAGCTGTATTTT. This codes for CASRDPQGNTGKLYF.

The rearrangement joins TRBV10-2 to TRBJ2-5; 8 bases line up with TRBD1. Germline V gene sequence: CDR1 WSHSY, CDR2 SAAADI. After removal of 10 bases from V and 11 bases from J, the junction contained 18 bases not matched to a gene. This CDR3 region has 14 residues. The CDR3 nucleotides are TGCGCCACCTCAGGGGGCCGTGTCCAAGATACGCAGTACTTC. Protein: CATSGGRVQDTQYF.

This chain uses TRBV27 with TRBJ2-1; no firm D call. The V end lost 4 bases, the J end lost 8 bases, and 18 bases lay between the germline ends. Germline CDR1 MNHEY, CDR2 SMNVEV (reference sequence). There are 15 residues in the CDR3. The CDR3 sequence is CASSSIRTPYDEQFF. DNA of the CDR3: TGTGCCAGCAGTTCCATTCGGACCCCTTACGATGAGCAGTTCTTC.

Ten or more counts support this clonotype. This chain uses TRBV10-3 with TRBJ2-3; TRBD1 agrees at 7 bases. The length of the CDR3 is 14 residues. J lost 2 bases, V lost 4 bases, and 3 bases had no gene match. Germline assignment: CDR1 ENHRY and CDR2 SYGVKD. CDR3 bases: TGTGCCATCAGTGTGGGACAGAACACAGATACGCAGTATTTT. It is translated as CAISVGQNTDTQYF.

The chain recombines TRBV6-1 with TRBJ2-4; D is perhaps TRBD1 (6 bases). CDR3 length equals 16 residues. Between the trimmed V and J ends, which lost 8 bases and 3 bases, there was a span of 20 bases. The germline V gene encodes CDR1 MNHNS and CDR2 SASEGT. The CDR3 DNA follows: TGTGCCAGCGGGGGCCACCGGGGCCGTGACAAAAACATTCAGTACTTC. As protein: CASGGHRGRDKNIQYF.

In its sample, this clonotype is large. CDR3 in DNA: TGTGCCAGCAGTGTGCGAGGGGGCGCGAACACCGGGGAGCTGTTTTTT. It is translated as CASSVRGGANTGELFF. The gene calls are TRBV6-1 and TRBJ2-2; 7 nucleotides agree with TRBD1. The CDR3 contains 16 residues. J lost 0 bases, V lost 4 bases, and 5 bases had no gene match. Germline CDR1 reads MNHNS; CDR2 reads SASEGT.

The chain links TRBV28 to TRBJ2-4, with 10 positions matching TRBD2. CDR1 is MDHEN, CDR2 SYDVKM, per germline. This CDR3 contains 17 residues. V gave up 4 bases and J gave up 4 bases; unmatched junction bases: 10. This chain's CDR3 is CASSSPGFSGRKNIQYF. The DNA for the CDR3 is TGTGCCAGCAGTTCCCCCGGCTTTAGCGGGAGGAAAAACATTCAGTACTTC.

The table lists this clonotype with a count of one. The chain employs TRBV3-1 and TRBJ2-3, with D unclear. The V end lost 0 bases, the J end lost 1 base, and 14 bases lay between the germline ends. The length of the CDR3 is 17 residues. CDR1 is LGHDT, CDR2 YNNKEL, per germline (reference sequence). The CDR3 DNA follows: TGTGCCAGCAGCCAAGAAATTGGCGGTTTTCGCACAGATACGCAGTATTTT. It encodes CASSQEIGGFRTDTQYF.

As concerns this clonotype: At one of its ends the junction is not consistent with the germline gene, which may arise from a read error. V gene TRBV4-1 combines with J gene TRBJ2-3; 7 nucleotides match TRBD1. This CDR3 has 17 residues. Per germline, CDR1 MGHRA and CDR2 YSYEKL. The CDR3 nucleotides read TGCGCTAGCAGCGAGGGTCGAGGGGGCAGTGAGGCAGAGACGCAGTATTTT. Protein: CASSEGRGGSEAETQYF.

This chain joins TRBV10-3 and TRBJ2-4; 7 bases align to TRBD2. The J call may be faulty, since TRBJ2-1 better matches the DNA end. This CDR3 is built from 14 residues. Germline values: CDR1 ENHRY, CDR2 SYGVKD. DNA of the CDR3: TGTGCCATCAGTGATAGGCAGGGAGGGAATGAGCAGTTCTTC. Encoded protein: CAISDRQGGNEQFF.

The rearrangement links TRBV10-2 to TRBJ2-5; 11 nucleotides line up with TRBD2. The CDR3 has 14 amino acids. Germline V gene data show CDR1 as WSHSY and CDR2 as SAAADI. Unmatched junction bases numbered 3, after V lost 4 bases and J lost 5 bases. In nucleotides, the CDR3 is TGCGCCAGCAGTGTAGCGGGAGGGTGGGAGACCCAGTACTTC. Amino acids: CASSVAGGWETQYF.

The chain employs TRBV10-1 and TRBJ2-3, with D tentatively TRBD1 (5 bases). CDR3 length equals 14 residues. Germline CDR1 and CDR2: WNHNN and SYGVQD (reference sequence). The germline V and J ends were trimmed by 7 bases and 11 bases, with 22 bases remaining between them. CDR3 in amino acids: CASKGMRAKNMQYF. The CDR3 DNA is TGCGCCAGCAAGGGGATGCGAGCCAAAAATATGCAGTATTTT.

The rearrangement joins TRBV6-1 to TRBJ2-1; D assignment may be TRBD1 or TRBD2 (5 bases each). Trimming removed 11 bases from V and 3 bases from J, with 11 bases in between. This CDR3 spans 12 amino acids. CDR1 MNHNS and CDR2 SASEGT come from the germline V gene. The DNA for the CDR3 is TGTGCCGTCGGGGACCACTACAATGAGCAGTTCTTC. Protein: CAVGDHYNEQFF.

This clonotype was seen only a few times. The chain uses TRBV6-1 and TRBJ2-3, with a tentative D call TRBD1 (6 bases). This CDR3 spans 11 amino acids. V lost 1 base, J lost 11 bases, and 7 bases lay in between. Germline CDR1 MNHNS, CDR2 SASEGT. CDR3 loop: CASSEVGGQYF. CDR3 coding DNA: TGTGCCAGCAGTGAAGTAGGGGGGCAGTATTTT.

V and J are TRBV27 and TRBJ2-3, with D perhaps TRBD2 (6 bases). Germline V lookup: CDR1 MNHEY, CDR2 SMNVEV (reference sequence). The V end lost 9 bases, the J end lost 4 bases, and 20 bases lay between the germline ends. The CDR3 loop spans 15 amino acids. In DNA, the CDR3 is TGTGCCAGGGCCGGTGGGGGGAGATCCGCAGATACGCAGTATTTT. Translated, it gives CARAGGGRSADTQYF.

The rearrangement joins TRBV6-5 to TRBJ2-2; TRBD2 matches at 7 bases. The J call is in doubt because the DNA end fits TRBJ2-3 better. Germline loops: CDR1 MNHEY, CDR2 SVGAGI. CDR3 length: 19 residues. CDR3 residues: CASSYSGGTQAGSTGAQYF. The CDR3 coding sequence is TGTGCCAGCAGTTACTCGGGGGGGACCCAGGCTGGGAGCACCGGTGCGCAGTATTTT.

This clonotype appeared a single time. One junction end disagrees with the germline gene, perhaps due to a read error. The chain carries TRBV27 and TRBJ2-5; D perhaps matches TRBD2 (6 bases). The CDR3 has 15 residues. Germline CDR1 and CDR2: MNHEY and SMNVEV (reference sequence). Here the CDR3 DNA reads TGTGCCAGGGGGCCCGGGGGTCGTGACCAAGAGACCCAGTACTTT. Translating gives CARGPGGRDQETQYF.

This clonotype was detected many times. The CDR3 loop is CASNRISYNEQFF. CDR3 DNA sequence: TGTGCCAGCAATCGGATATCCTACAATGAGCAGTTCTTC. This chain uses TRBV12-3 or TRBV12-4 with TRBJ2-1; D not certain. This CDR3 has 13 residues. V was trimmed by 7 bases and J by 1 base, leaving 8 bases between them.

The gene calls are TRBV7-9 and TRBJ1-1; D is uncertain. V lost 5 bases, J lost 6 bases, and 10 bases lay in between. Germline V gives CDR1 SEHNR, CDR2 FQNEAQ (reference sequence). The CDR3 consists of 12 residues. For the CDR3, the DNA is TGTGCCAGCAGCCCCTCTACGTCTGAAGCTTTCTTT. Protein: CASSPSTSEAFF. Together with reference TRBV7-9 and TRBJ1-1, the CDR3 gives the full variable domain: DTGVSQNPRHKITKRGQNVTFRCDPISEHNRLYWYRQTLGQGPEFLTYFQNEAQLEKSRLLSDRFSAERPKGSFSTLEIQRTEQGDSAMYLCASSPSTSEAFFGQGTRLTVV.

This clonotype was recorded at least ten times. The chain couples TRBV11-2 to TRBJ2-1; no clear D gene. The V and J ends lost 3 bases and 9 bases respectively, with 9 bases between them. CDR1 and CDR2 (germline): SGHAT, FQNNGV. This CDR3 comprises 12 residues. The CDR3, as DNA: TGTGCCAGCAGCTTGATGGAAGGTGAGCAGTTCTTC. It specifies CASSLMEGEQFF. Complete variable domain (other parts from reference TRBV11-2 and TRBJ2-1): EAGVAQSPRYKIIEKRQSVAFWCNPISGHATLYWYQQILGQGPKLLIQFQNNGVVDDSQLPKDRFSAERLKGVDSTLKIQPAKLEDSAVYLCASSLMEGEQFFGPGTRLTVL.

This clonotype was detected only a few times. J is TRBJ2-1 and V is TRBV6-1, with 10 bases identical to TRBD2. This CDR3 region has 14 residues. Germline V gene lookup returns CDR1 MNHNS and CDR2 SASEGT. The ends lost 9 bases at V and 0 bases at J; junction bases unmatched: 2. CDR3 sequence reads: CASEREGSYNEQFF. The CDR3 DNA reads TGTGCCAGTGAGCGGGAGGGCTCCTACAATGAGCAGTTCTTC.

This clonotype turned up a few times. The V gene is TRBV7-6, the J gene TRBJ2-5; 8 positions agree with TRBD2. The DNA matches TRBJ2-7 better at its end, which makes the J call doubtful. Germline CDR1 and CDR2: SGHVS and FNYEAQ. CDR3 size: 14 residues. In nucleotides, the CDR3 is TGTGCCAGCAGCTCGGCGGGAGGTAGCTACGAGCAGTACTTC. Translated: CASSSAGGSYEQYF.

This chain joins TRBV10-3 and TRBJ2-4, with 8 bases fitting TRBD2. The V and J ends lost 10 bases and 13 bases, in that order; junction bases with no gene match: 15. The CDR3 spans 13 residues. CDR1 is ENHRY, CDR2 SYGVKD, per germline. The CDR3 DNA sequence: TGTGCCACCACCGGGACTAGTTTGAATGAGCAGTACTTC. Residues: CATTGTSLNEQYF.

The chain combines TRBV27 with TRBJ2-4, with D uncertain. In germline, CDR1 is MNHEY, CDR2 SMNVEV (reference sequence). The CDR3 loop spans 13 amino acids. V gave up 6 bases and J gave up 13 bases, with 19 bases separating them. CDR3 in amino acids: CASRLRVLDVQYF. In nucleotides, the CDR3 is TGTGCCAGCAGGCTACGGGTACTTGACGTCCAGTACTTC.

The chain links TRBV6-5 to TRBJ2-2; 8 nucleotides agree with TRBD2. Trimming removed 0 bases from V and 1 base from J; junction bases left unmatched: 4. The germline V gene has CDR1 MNHEY and CDR2 SVGAGI. This CDR3 is built from 17 residues. In DNA, the CDR3 is TGTGCCAGCAGTTACTCGGGGGCGGGGGGGAACACCGGGGAGCTGTTTTTT. Translating gives CASSYSGAGGNTGELFF.

In its sample, this clonotype was seen a few times. The chain is built from TRBV10-1 and TRBJ2-1; D might be TRBD2 (6 bases). CDR1 and CDR2 from the germline V gene are WNHNN and SYGVQD (reference sequence). This CDR3 spans 14 amino acids. V gave up 0 bases and J gave up 11 bases, with 14 bases separating them. The CDR3 DNA follows: TGCGCCAGCAGTGAGTCCTTGGGGACTTCTAAGCAGTTCTTC. Translated: CASSESLGTSKQFF.

Many counts were recorded for this clonotype. This chain connects TRBV10-1 to TRBJ2-1; tentative D call: TRBD2 (6 bases). The germline gives CDR1 WNHNN, CDR2 SYGVQD (reference sequence). The CDR3 is 13 amino acids. V lost 7 bases to trimming and J lost 5 bases, with 12 bases between them. The CDR3 loop reads CASIERAHNEQFF. The CDR3 DNA is TGCGCCAGCATCGAGCGGGCCCACAATGAGCAGTTCTTC.

The chain combines TRBV6-5 with TRBJ2-1; the match to TRBD1 covers 7 bases. V lost 5 bases to trimming and J lost 3 bases; unmatched junction nucleotides: 7. Germline values: CDR1 MNHEY, CDR2 SVGAGI. This CDR3 region has 15 residues. The CDR3 nucleotides read TGTGCCAGCAGTAACCGGGGACAGCTCTACAATGAGCAGTTCTTC. Translating it yields CASSNRGQLYNEQFF.

The chain couples TRBV6-1 to TRBJ2-3; D is undetermined. V shed 1 base and J shed 5 bases, with 13 bases lying between them. Germline loops: CDR1 MNHNS, CDR2 SASEGT. This CDR3 comprises 15 residues. CDR3 sequence (DNA): TGTGCCAGCAGTGAAGTCGGGCATCATCTAGATACGCAGTATTTT. This sequence encodes CASSEVGHHLDTQYF.

The chain carries TRBV7-9 and TRBJ1-5, with D perhaps TRBD1 (5 bases). The germline gives CDR1 SEHNR, CDR2 FQNEAQ (reference sequence). V was cut by 5 bases and J by 6 bases, with 14 bases left in between. CDR3 length: 14 amino acids. The CDR3 is CASSDGGVGQPQHF. The CDR3 DNA follows: TGTGCCAGCAGCGATGGGGGGGTGGGTCAGCCCCAGCATTTT.